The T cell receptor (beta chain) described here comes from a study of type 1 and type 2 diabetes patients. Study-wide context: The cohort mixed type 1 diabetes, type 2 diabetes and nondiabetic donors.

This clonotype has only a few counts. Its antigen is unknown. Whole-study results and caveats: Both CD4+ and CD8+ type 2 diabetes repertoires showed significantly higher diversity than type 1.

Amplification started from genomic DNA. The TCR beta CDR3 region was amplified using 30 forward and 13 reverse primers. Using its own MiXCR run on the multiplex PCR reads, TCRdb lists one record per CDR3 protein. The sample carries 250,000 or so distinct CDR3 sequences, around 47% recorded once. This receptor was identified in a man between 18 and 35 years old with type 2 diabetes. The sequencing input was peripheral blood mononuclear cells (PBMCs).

Here the CDR3 DNA reads TGTGCCAGCAGTTCTAGCGGGAGTGTTGCGCAGTATTTT. The encoded protein is CASSSSGSVAQYF. This chain uses TRBV12-3 or TRBV12-4 with TRBJ2-3; 10 nucleotides match TRBD2. Trimming cost V 4 bases and J 10 bases; bases outside gene matches: 5. The CDR3 is 13 amino acids.